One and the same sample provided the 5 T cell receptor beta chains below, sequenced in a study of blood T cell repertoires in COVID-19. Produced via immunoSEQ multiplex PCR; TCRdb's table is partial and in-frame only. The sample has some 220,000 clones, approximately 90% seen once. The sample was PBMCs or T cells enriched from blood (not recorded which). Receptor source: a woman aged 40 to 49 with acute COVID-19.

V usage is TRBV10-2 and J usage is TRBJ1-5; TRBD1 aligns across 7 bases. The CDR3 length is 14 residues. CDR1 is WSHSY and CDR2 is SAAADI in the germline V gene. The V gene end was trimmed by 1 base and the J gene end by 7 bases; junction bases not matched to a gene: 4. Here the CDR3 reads CASSEWDSQQPQHF. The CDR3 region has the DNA TGCGCCAGCAGTGAGTGGGACAGTCAACAGCCCCAGCATTTT.

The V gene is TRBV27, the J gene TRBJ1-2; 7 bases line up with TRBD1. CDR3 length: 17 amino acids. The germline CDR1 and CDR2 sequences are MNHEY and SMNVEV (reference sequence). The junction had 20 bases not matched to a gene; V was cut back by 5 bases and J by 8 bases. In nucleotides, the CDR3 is TGTGCCAGCAGTCCCCGCATCGGACAGGCCTCTATGGGGGGCTACACCTTC. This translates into CASSPRIGQASMGGYTF.

This chain's CDR3 is CASSRQDVIYEQYF. CDR3 DNA: TGTGCCAGCTCACGACAAGACGTTATCTACGAGCAGTACTTC. V is TRBV18 and J is TRBJ2-7; no definite D call. Germline V CDR1 and CDR2: KGHSH, LQKENI. This CDR3 spans 14 amino acids. V shed 4 bases and J shed 3 bases, with 13 bases lying between them.

CDR3 nucleotides: TGTGCCACCAGCAGACGAACAGGGGGGAATCAGCCCCAGCATTTT. It yields the protein CATSRRTGGNQPQHF. V and J are TRBV15 and TRBJ1-5, with 8 bases matching TRBD1. The CDR3 has 15 residues. Germline-derived CDR1 and CDR2 are LNHNV and YYDKDF (reference sequence). With V trimmed by 2 bases and J by 4 bases, 4 bases remained unmatched.

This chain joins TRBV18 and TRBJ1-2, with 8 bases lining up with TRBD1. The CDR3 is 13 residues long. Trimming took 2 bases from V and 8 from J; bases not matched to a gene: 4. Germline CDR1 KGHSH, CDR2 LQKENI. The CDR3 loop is CASSPDTGGGYTF. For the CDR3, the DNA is TGTGCCAGCTCACCAGACACAGGGGGAGGCTACACCTTC.